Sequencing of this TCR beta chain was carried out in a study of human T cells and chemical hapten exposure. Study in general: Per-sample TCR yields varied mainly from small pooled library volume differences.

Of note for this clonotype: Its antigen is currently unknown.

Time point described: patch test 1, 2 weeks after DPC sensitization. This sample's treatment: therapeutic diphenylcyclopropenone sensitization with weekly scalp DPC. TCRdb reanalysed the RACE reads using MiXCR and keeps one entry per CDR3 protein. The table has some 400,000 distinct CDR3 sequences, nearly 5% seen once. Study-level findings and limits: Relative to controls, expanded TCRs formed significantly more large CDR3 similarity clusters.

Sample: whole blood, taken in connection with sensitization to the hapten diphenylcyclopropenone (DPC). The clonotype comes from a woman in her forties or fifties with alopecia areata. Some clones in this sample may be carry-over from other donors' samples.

This CDR3 reads CASSRPQDEQYF. For the CDR3, the DNA is TGTGCCAGCAGCCGACCCCAGGACGAGCAGTACTTC. V usage is TRBV7-8 and J usage is TRBJ2-7; D not resolved. The CDR3 spans 12 residues. The V gene lost 5 bases and the J gene lost 5 bases, with 10 bases spanning the gap. CDR1 and CDR2 (germline): SGHVS, FQNEAQ.